The rows below give T cell receptor beta chains drawn from one sample of a study of blood T cell repertoires in COVID-19. Some clones are missing from TCRdb's copy, which holds only in-frame ones; the method was immunoSEQ multiplex PCR. The data hold 50,000 to 65,000 clones, with 84% observed a single time. Input material: peripheral blood. These receptors all stem from a man between 60 and 75 years old with COVID-19, enrolled during active disease. The conserved cysteine and the conserved F or W are not part of the CDR3 here.

j_call	v_call	cdr3_aa
TRBJ2-7	TRBV5-1	ASSWGQTSSSYEQY
TRBJ1-2	TRBV2	ASSRLRDGYT
TRBJ1-5	TRBV12-5	ASGPGQGNQPQH
TRBJ2-5	TRBV19	ASSTGLLSLETQY
TRBJ2-3	TRBV4-1	ASSQDSAGGPSTDTQY
TRBJ2-3	TRBV23-1	ASSQPRGLQGDTQY
TRBJ1-1	TRBV5-1	ASSTPGGSMNTEAF
TRBJ1-1	TRBV5-1	ASSPISGMNTEAF
TRBJ2-7	TRBV18	ASSLGTRRNEQY
TRBJ2-5	TRBV27	ASSRTSGGSLGVETQY
TRBJ2-5	TRBV5-1	ASSPIGTGGETQY